This TCR beta chain was sequenced during a study of shared clonotypes between healthy human individuals. Across the study: Donor ages ranged 18 to 49 years: a couple of women, a few men. Study results and caveats: The study drew on few donors, limiting represented genetic and exposure-history diversity. Naive subsets usually exceeded memory subsets in estimated richness.

Comments on this clone: Its antigen is not identified.

Naive CD8 cells, CD45RO-negative and positively selected for CCR7, excluded terminally differentiated effector memory CD45RA+ cells. V dropped 4 bases and J dropped 3; count of bases not matched to a gene: 11. CDR1 is LGHNA and CDR2 is YNFKEQ in the germline V gene. The CDR3 is made up of 16 amino acids. The authors loaded about 0.2 ug DNA, some 32,000 T cell genomes, into sorted-subset replicate PCRs. Produced via immunoSEQ multiplex PCR; TCRdb's table is partial and in-frame only. The sample contains 2 million or so clones, about 95% of which appear only once. Input material: naive CD8+ T cells sorted from blood. This clonotype originated in a man in his late teens or twenties in good health. The chain recombines TRBV4-2 with TRBJ2-7; 8 nucleotides agree with TRBD1. The CDR3: CASSLGTGSGYYEQYF. The CDR3 DNA reads as TGTGCCAGCAGCCTAGGGACAGGTAGCGGCTACTACGAGCAGTACTTC.